The clone carrying this T cell receptor beta chain was detected once. These data come from a study of blood T cell repertoires in COVID-19. Study context: Donors in the United States, Italy and Spain gave samples during acute or convalescent COVID-19. Sample material is recorded as cDNA or gDNA derived from T cells, B-cell-depleted T cells, or PBMCs.

The V and J ends lost 4 bases and 6 bases, in that order; junction bases with no gene match: 9. The CDR3 runs 15 residues. Looked up from germline, CDR1 is MNHNY and CDR2 is SVGAGI (reference sequence). Methods used by the authors: Reference gene primer amplification in the assay estimated nucleated cell counts. Sequencing was performed with immunoSEQ multiplex PCR; in TCRdb, only in-frame clones are kept and a portion is missing. V and J calls and clone size come straight from that table; D and trimming were deduced from the DNA. Here the sample spans 35,000 to 45,000 clones, about 76% being singletons.

Sequencing used peripheral blood. The chain recombines TRBV6-6 with TRBJ2-7; TRBD1 matches 10 bases. The TCR sequence derives from a man between 65 and 80 years old with active or convalescent COVID-19. As DNA, the CDR3 is TGTGCCAGCAGTTCTGCCGGGACAGGGGTCCCCGAGCAGTACTTC. This codes for CASSSAGTGVPEQYF.